This TCR beta chain was identified in a study of T cell repertoires in cytomegalovirus infection. Study in general: Used in the study were CMV epitopes, some recently identified and HLA-C-restricted, others well-studied and HLA-B-restricted. Signatures in public TCR beta sequences pointed to both CMV infection and matching HLA type. Study results and limitations: Accumulated public TCR beta family frequency recognized individuals carrying CMV together with the relevant HLA. What dominated the ex vivo response were HLA-C-restricted CMV-specific TCR beta clonotypes.

TCRdb passed the reads through MiXCR, listing each CDR3 protein once. This table has 750,000 to 950,000 distinct CDR3 sequences, 25% to 35% appearing once. In this sample, this clonotype turned up a few times. Its antigen is as yet unknown. The receptor comes from a human donor in good health (CMV status not recorded). Some clones in this sample may be carry-over from other donors' samples. The sample consisted of cultured CD8+ T cells from PBMCs, taken from culture after CMV antigen stimulation.

CDR3 residues: CASSQGQGWVPSEAFF. The DNA of the CDR3 is TGCGCCAGCAGCCAAGGTCAGGGGTGGGTTCCATCTGAAGCTTTCTTT. The chain uses TRBV4-3 and TRBJ1-1, with D perhaps matching TRBD1 (6 bases). V lost 1 base and J 6 bases, leaving 18 bases between the germline ends. CDR3 length: 16 amino acids. CDR1 LGHNA and CDR2 YSLEER come from the germline V gene.